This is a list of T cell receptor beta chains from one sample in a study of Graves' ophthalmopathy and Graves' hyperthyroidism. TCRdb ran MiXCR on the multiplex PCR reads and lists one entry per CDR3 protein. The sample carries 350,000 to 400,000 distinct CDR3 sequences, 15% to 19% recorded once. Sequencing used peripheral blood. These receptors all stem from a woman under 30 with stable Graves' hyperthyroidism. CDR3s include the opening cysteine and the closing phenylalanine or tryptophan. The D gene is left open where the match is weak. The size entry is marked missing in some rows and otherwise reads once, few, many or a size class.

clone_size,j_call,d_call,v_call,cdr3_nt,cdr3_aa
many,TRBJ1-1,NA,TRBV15,TGTGCCACCAGCAGACCATATGGTGGCCTTCTCACTGAAGCTTTCTTT,CATSRPYGGLLTEAFF
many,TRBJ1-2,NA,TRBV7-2,TGTGCCAGCAGCTTAGCCGGGATTACTACCGCAAGTGGCTACACCTTC,CASSLAGITTASGYTF
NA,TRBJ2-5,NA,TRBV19,TGTGCCAGTAGTATATTGTACGGCGGACAGGCTGGGGAGGACCAGTACTTC,CASSILYGGQAGEDQYF
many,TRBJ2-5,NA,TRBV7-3,TGTGCCAGCAGCTTGGGGACGGGGGCTGAGACCCAGTACTTC,CASSLGTGAETQYF
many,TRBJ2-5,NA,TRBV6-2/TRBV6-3,TGTGCCAGCAGTTCCCTGACAGGGAGACTAGCAGAGACCCAGTACTTC,CASSSLTGRLAETQYF
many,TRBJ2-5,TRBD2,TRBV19,TGTGCCAGTAGTATTCCGGGGGGGCCTTTGGGAGAGACCCAGTACTTC,CASSIPGGPLGETQYF
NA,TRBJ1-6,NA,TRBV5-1,TGCGCCAGCAGCTTGGAGGAGGGCGCCTATAATTCACCCCTCCACTTT,CASSLEEGAYNSPLHF
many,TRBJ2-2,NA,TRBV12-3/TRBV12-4,TGTGCCAGCAGTTTAATTGTCGGGACCGGTTGGGACGGGGAGCTGTTTTTT,CASSLIVGTGWDGELFF
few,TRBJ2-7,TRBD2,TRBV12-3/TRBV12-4,TGTGCCAGCAGTTTAGCCCGGGTAGCGGGCCCCTACGAGCAGTACTTC,CASSLARVAGPYEQYF
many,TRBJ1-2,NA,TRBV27,TGTGCCAGCAGTTTTGCCGGATCTAACTATGGCTACACCTTC,CASSFAGSNYGYTF
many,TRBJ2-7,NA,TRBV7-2,TGTGCCAGCAGTATAAACACATCAGGGGAGCAGTACTTC,CASSINTSGEQYF
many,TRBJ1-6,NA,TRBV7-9,TGTGCCAGCAGCTTAGATGCAGCGCTCTCGAATAATTCACCCCTCCACTTT,CASSLDAALSNNSPLHF
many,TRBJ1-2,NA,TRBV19,TGTGCCAGTATCCGGGATACGAACTATGGCTACACCTTC,CASIRDTNYGYTF
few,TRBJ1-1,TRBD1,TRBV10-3,TGTGCCACCACCCGGGACAGGGGTGAAGAAGCTTTCTTT,CATTRDRGEEAFF
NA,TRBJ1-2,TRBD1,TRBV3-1,TGTGCCAGCCAGGACAGGCGGTATGGCTACACCTTC,CASQDRRYGYTF
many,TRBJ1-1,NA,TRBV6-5,TGTGCCAGCAGTTACTTTGAGGATGGGAACACTGAAGCTTTCTTT,CASSYFEDGNTEAFF
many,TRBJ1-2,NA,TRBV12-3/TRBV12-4,TGTGCCAGCAGGGGGGGATCACCCTATGGCTACACCTTC,CASRGGSPYGYTF
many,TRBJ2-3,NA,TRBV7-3,TGTGCCAGCAGCTCGGACGGGGGGCGCGCAGATACGCAGTATTTT,CASSSDGGRADTQYF
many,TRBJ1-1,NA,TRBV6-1,TGTGCCAGCAGTGACGGCCTACGGGGACATAATCTAAGTGCTTTCTTT,CASSDGLRGHNLSAFF
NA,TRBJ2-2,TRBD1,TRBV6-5,TGTGCCAGCAGTTGGGACAGGGGCACCGGGGAGCTGTTTTTT,CASSWDRGTGELFF
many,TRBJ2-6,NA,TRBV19,TGTGCCAGTAGTGCCGGACAGCGCGATATTTTCTCTGGGGCCAACGTCCTGACTTTC,CASSAGQRDIFSGANVLTF
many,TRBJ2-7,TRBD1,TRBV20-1,TGCAGTGCTAGAGATCGTCAGGGGGCTGGCGAGCAGTACTTC,CSARDRQGAGEQYF
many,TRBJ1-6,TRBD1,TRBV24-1,TGTGCCACCAGGGAGACAGGGGCATCACCCCTCCACTTT,CATRETGASPLHF
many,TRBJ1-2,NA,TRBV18,TGTGCCAGCTCGCCAGGGACCGGGCAAAACTATGGCTACACCTTC,CASSPGTGQNYGYTF
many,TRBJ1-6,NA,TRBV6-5,TGTGCCAGCATGCCTACGGTAGCGGCTGGAAATTCACCCCTCCACTTT,CASMPTVAAGNSPLHF
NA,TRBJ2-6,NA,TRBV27,TGTGCCAGCAGTTTGACAGTGATGGGGGTCCTGACTTTC,CASSLTVMGVLTF
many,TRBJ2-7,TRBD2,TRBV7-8,TGTGCCAGCAGCTCTGGGCGGGGGAGGAACTCCTACGAGCAGTACTTC,CASSSGRGRNSYEQYF
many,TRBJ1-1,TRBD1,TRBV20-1,TGCAGTGCCCAGGGACAGGGGATTGAAGCTTTCTTT,CSAQGQGIEAFF
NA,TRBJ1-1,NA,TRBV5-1,TGCGCCAGCAGCTTTGTAGATAAACCTTGGGGGCACGAAACTGAAGCTTTCTTT,CASSFVDKPWGHETEAFF
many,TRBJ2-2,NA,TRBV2,TGTGCCAGCAGGGACTCTCCTAGCGTCCCCGGGGAGCTGTTTTTT,CASRDSPSVPGELFF
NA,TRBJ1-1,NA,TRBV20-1,TGCAGTGCCACCGAGATTAACATGAACACTGAAGCTTTCTTT,CSATEINMNTEAFF
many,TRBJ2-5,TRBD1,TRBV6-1,TGTGCCAGCAGGCAGGGGGCCGGAGAGACCCAGTACTTC,CASRQGAGETQYF
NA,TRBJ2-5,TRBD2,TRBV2,TGTGCCAGCAGTGAAGCGGTAAAGATACTAGCGGGGGGAGAGACCCAGTACTTC,CASSEAVKILAGGETQYF
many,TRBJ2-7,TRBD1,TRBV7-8,TGTGCCAGCAGCAAACCGGGACAGGGGTCCGACTACGAGCAGTACTTC,CASSKPGQGSDYEQYF
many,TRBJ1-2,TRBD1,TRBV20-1,TGCAGTGCTAGAGATCATAAGAGGGACAGGGTCACTAACTATGGCTACACCTTC,CSARDHKRDRVTNYGYTF
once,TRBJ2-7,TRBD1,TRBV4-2,TGTGCCAGCCGCCAAGACTGGGGACAGGGTTTCGAGCAGTACTTC,CASRQDWGQGFEQYF
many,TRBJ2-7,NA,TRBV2,TGTGCCAGCAGTGCTTACCACGAGCAGTACTTC,CASSAYHEQYF
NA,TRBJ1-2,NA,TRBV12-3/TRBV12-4,TGTGCCAGCAGTTTGGGTGGGAATATTCACCGCCATGGCTACACCTTC,CASSLGGNIHRHGYTF
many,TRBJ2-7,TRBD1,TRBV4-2,TGTGCCAGCAGCCATGGGGGACAGGAATCCTACGAGCAGTACTTC,CASSHGGQESYEQYF
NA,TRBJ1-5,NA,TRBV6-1,TGTGCCAGCAGTAAAGGAGGCAGCTACAATCAGCCCCAGCATTTT,CASSKGGSYNQPQHF
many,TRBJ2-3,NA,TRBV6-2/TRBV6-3,TGTGCCAGCAGTTACTTACAAGGACCCTTGAGGACAGATACGCAGTATTTT,CASSYLQGPLRTDTQYF
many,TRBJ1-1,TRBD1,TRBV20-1,TGCAGTGCTAGAGGGCGGGACAGGGGACCACGTGAAGCTTTCTTT,CSARGRDRGPREAFF
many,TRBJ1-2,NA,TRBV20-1,TGCAGTGCTAAAGAGGGGGGCTACACCTTC,CSAKEGGYTF
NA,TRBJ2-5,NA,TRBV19,TGTGCCAGTAGTATAGGGGGGTTGATCGGAGAGACCCAGTACTTC,CASSIGGLIGETQYF
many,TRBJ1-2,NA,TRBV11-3,TGTGCCAGCAGCTTCCAGGGGCTTGGCTACACCTTC,CASSFQGLGYTF
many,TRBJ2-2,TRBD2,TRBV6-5,TGTGCCAGCAGTTACTCAGCGGGGGAGCTGAACACCGGGGAGCTGTTTTTT,CASSYSAGELNTGELFF
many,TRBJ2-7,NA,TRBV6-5,TGTGCCAGCAGTTACTCGTCGGGGAACGAGCAGTACTTC,CASSYSSGNEQYF
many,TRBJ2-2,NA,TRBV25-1,TGTGCCAGCAGTGACCTGGGGGGCACCGGGGAGCTGTTTTTT,CASSDLGGTGELFF
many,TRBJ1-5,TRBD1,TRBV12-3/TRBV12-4,TGTGCCAGCAGTTTAGGCGGGACAGGGAGCAATCAGCCCCAGCATTTT,CASSLGGTGSNQPQHF
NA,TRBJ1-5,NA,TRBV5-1,TGCGCCAGCAGCCCCACAGGGATTCAGAATCAGCCCCAGCATTTT,CASSPTGIQNQPQHF
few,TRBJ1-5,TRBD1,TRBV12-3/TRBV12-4,TGTGCCAGCAGTTTAAAAGATCTCGGACAGGGAGGTCAGCCTCAGCATTTT,CASSLKDLGQGGQPQHF
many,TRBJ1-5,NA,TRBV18,TGTGCCAGCTCACTTAAGACAGGTACCAATCAGCCCCAGCATTTT,CASSLKTGTNQPQHF
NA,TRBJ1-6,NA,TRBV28,TGTGCCAGCAGTTGGGCGGGTTCACCCCTCCACTTT,CASSWAGSPLHF
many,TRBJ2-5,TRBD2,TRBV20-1,TGCAGTGCTAGAGATAGCGGGGGGGCAGAGACCCAGTACTTC,CSARDSGGAETQYF
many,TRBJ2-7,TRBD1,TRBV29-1,TGCAGCGTGGCCGGGACAGGGATTGCCTACGAGCAGTACTTC,CSVAGTGIAYEQYF